These 30 T cell receptor beta chains were all obtained from the same sample, sequenced in a study of Ad26.COV2.S vaccination and SARS-CoV-2 variants. Method: immunoSEQ multiplex PCR; TCRdb's copy keeps in-frame clones and lacks some. The sample has about 480,000 clones, approximately 90% seen once; the top ten hold 10% to 15%. Treatment denoted: some 19 received Ad26.COV2.S at low or high dose, single or two shots; several received placebo; per-sample allocation not given. Sampling occurred on day 63 after the first vaccine or placebo injection. Sequencing was performed on peripheral blood, taken in a trial of Ad26.COV2.S vaccine versus placebo. These receptors all stem from a person aged 18 to 59 who received the Ad26.COV2.S COVID-19 vaccine or a placebo.

This rearrangement joins TRBV7-8 to TRBJ1-1; D gene ambiguous. The CDR3 consists of 14 residues. Germline values: CDR1 SGHVS, CDR2 FQNEAQ. With 5 bases removed from V and 4 bases from J, the gap between germline ends came to 14 bases. The CDR3 DNA reads as TGTGCCAGCAGCCTAGACCGGAGGCGCACTGAAGCTTTCTTT. Its protein product is CASSLDRRRTEAFF.

This clone came up a few times. This rearrangement joins TRBV30 to TRBJ2-1; D is uncertain. V was pared by 1 base and J by 4 bases, with 14 bases between. Germline V CDR1 and CDR2: GTSNPN, SVGIG (reference sequence). CDR3 length equals 15 residues. The CDR3 DNA sequence: TGTGCCTGGAGTGAAGAAGCAATATCGTACAATGAGCAGTTCTTC. Translating it yields CAWSEEAISYNEQFF.

The V and J genes are TRBV25-1 and TRBJ1-1, with TRBD1 identical over 8 bases. Germline CDR1 and CDR2: MGHDK and SYGVNS. J gave up 2 bases and V 2 bases, and 1 base lay outside the gene matches. The CDR3 extends over 14 amino acids. For the CDR3, the DNA is TGTGCCAGCAGTGAAGCAGGGGGCAACACTGAAGCTTTCTTT. This codes for CASSEAGGNTEAFF.

V usage is TRBV18 and J usage is TRBJ1-1; 8 nucleotides align to TRBD1. The CDR3 covers 15 residues. Germline V CDR1 and CDR2: KGHSH, LQKENI. Trimming cost V 6 bases and J 1 base; bases outside gene matches: 7. CDR3 loop: CASSIDRGQNTEAFF. CDR3 DNA: TGTGCCAGCTCTATAGACAGGGGCCAGAACACTGAAGCTTTCTTT. The full variable domain, in which reference TRBV18 and TRBJ1-1 provide the parts outside the CDR3, is NAGVMQNPRHLVRRRGQEARLRCSPMKGHSHVYWYRQLPEEGLKFMVYLQKENIIDESGMPKERFSAEFPKEGPSILRIQQVVRGDSAAYFCASSIDRGQNTEAFFGQGTRLTVV.

As for this clone: The same CDR3 is also encoded by other DNA sequences in this sample. The chain couples TRBV3-1 (or the pseudogene TRBV3-2) to TRBJ1-2; the D is unclear. This CDR3 has 14 residues. Germline V gives CDR1 LGHDT, CDR2 YNNKEL (reference sequence). V was shortened by 1 base and J by 2 bases, with 8 bases between the two germline ends. The CDR3 protein is CASSQGAGNYGYTF. The CDR3 DNA sequence: TGTGCCAGCAGCCAAGGGGCAGGAAACTATGGCTACACCTTC.

The chain links TRBV19 to TRBJ2-5; weak D call: TRBD2 (6 bases). The CDR3 contains 13 residues. V was shortened by 5 bases and J by 5 bases, with 12 bases between the two germline ends. Germline V gene sequence: CDR1 LNHDA, CDR2 SQIVND (reference sequence). The CDR3 region is CASSRLVMETQYF. The CDR3 bases are TGTGCCAGTAGTCGACTAGTGATGGAGACCCAGTACTTC.

The V and J genes are TRBV11-1 and TRBJ1-1; D uncertain. CDR3 length: 16 amino acids. V was clipped by 2 bases and J by 3 bases, with 16 bases between them. Per germline, CDR1 SGHAT and CDR2 FQDESV (reference sequence). As DNA, the CDR3 is TGTGCCAGCAGCTTATCGTTCGGTGGACTGTACACTGAAGCTTTCTTT. Its translation: CASSLSFGGLYTEAFF. Full variable domain (missing parts from reference TRBV11-1 and TRBJ1-1): EAEVAQSPRYKITEKSQAVAFWCDPISGHATLYWYRQILGQGPELLVQFQDESVVDDSQLPKDRFSAERLKGVDSTLKIQPAELGDSAMYLCASSLSFGGLYTEAFFGQGTRLTVV.

The chain couples TRBV29-1 to TRBJ2-1, with TRBD2 identical over 11 bases. This CDR3 is 14 amino acids long. Germline-derived CDR1 and CDR2 are SQVTM and ANQGSEA. The V segment lost 6 bases and the J segment 4 bases; nucleotides outside the gene matches: 5. The chain's CDR3 is CSVRTSGPYNEQFF. The DNA for the CDR3 is TGCAGCGTCCGGACTAGCGGGCCGTACAATGAGCAGTTCTTC.

For the CDR3, the DNA is TGTGCCAGCAGCTCTAGCGGGAGCGGATACAATGAGCAGTTCTTC. It specifies CASSSSGSGYNEQFF. The chain combines TRBV7-3 with TRBJ2-1; 10 nucleotides align to TRBD2. CDR1 is SGHTA and CDR2 is FQGTGA in the germline V gene. V trimming: 4 bases; J trimming: 4 bases; junction bases outside the gene matches: 4. The CDR3 has 15 amino acids.

A word on this clone: The same CDR3 also results from other DNA sequences found in this sample. V usage is TRBV7-9 and J usage is TRBJ1-2; D unresolved. The CDR3 runs to 12 residues. Trimming cost V 5 bases and J 2 bases, with 6 bases left between them. CDR1 and CDR2 (germline): SEHNR, FQNEAQ (reference sequence). The CDR3 coding sequence is TGTGCCAGCAGCCTTACGAACTATGGCTACACCTTC. Translation: CASSLTNYGYTF. Combining the CDR3 with reference TRBV7-9 and TRBJ1-2 gives the whole variable domain DTGVSQNPRHKITKRGQNVTFRCDPISEHNRLYWYRQTLGQGPEFLTYFQNEAQLEKSRLLSDRFSAERPKGSFSTLEIQRTEQGDSAMYLCASSLTNYGYTFGSGTRLTVV.

The chain is built from TRBV28 and TRBJ1-5; no firm D call. Per the germline V gene, CDR1 is MDHEN and CDR2 is SYDVKM. This CDR3 comprises 14 residues. Trimming pared 5 bases from V and 7 bases from J, leaving 15 bases between. This CDR3 is CASSDQVYGQPQHF. CDR3 nucleotides: TGTGCCAGCAGTGATCAGGTATATGGCCAGCCCCAGCATTTT.

This clone was observed a handful of times. The chain links TRBV3-1 (or the pseudogene TRBV3-2) to TRBJ2-1, with D unclear. The CDR3 has 15 residues. Deletions cut 0 bases from V and 5 bases from J, with 11 bases between. Per germline, CDR1 LGHDT and CDR2 YNNKEL (reference sequence). As DNA, the CDR3 is TGTGCCAGCAGCCAAGATATTGGTCTAAACAATGAGCAGTTCTTC. Amino acids: CASSQDIGLNNEQFF.

The rearrangement uses TRBV7-3 and TRBJ1-2; 10 bases agree with TRBD1. The CDR3 has 13 residues. V lost 5 bases to trimming and J lost 8 bases; unmatched junction nucleotides: 5. Germline loops: CDR1 SGHTA, CDR2 FQGTGA. CDR3 nucleotides: TGTGCCAGCAGCCCGACAGGGGGCAGCGGCTACACCTTC. As protein: CASSPTGGSGYTF.

The chain combines TRBV5-4 with TRBJ2-7, with TRBD1 matching 8 bases. This CDR3 comprises 13 residues. The germline V gene has CDR1 SGHNT and CDR2 YYREEE (reference sequence). V lost 9 bases to trimming and J lost 5 bases; unmatched junction nucleotides: 10. The DNA for the CDR3 is TGTGCCACCCGGACAGGGAGTGTCCACGAGCAGTACTTC. It encodes CATRTGSVHEQYF.

The chain links TRBV29-1 to TRBJ2-3; possible D gene TRBD1, 6 bases. The CDR3 contains 13 residues. Germline-derived CDR1 and CDR2 are SQVTM and ANQGSEA. Trimming cost V 7 bases and J 4 bases, with 15 bases left between them. The CDR3 loop is CSENLAGADTQYF. CDR3 sequence (DNA): TGCAGCGAGAATCTAGCAGGGGCAGATACGCAGTATTTT.

This rearrangement joins TRBV19 to TRBJ2-3, with 7 bases aligning to TRBD1. CDR3 length: 16 amino acids. Germline CDR1 and CDR2: LNHDA and SQIVND (reference sequence). After removal of 5 bases from V and 3 bases from J, the junction contained 11 bases not matched to a gene. The CDR3 loop reads CASSFSLGGETDTQYF. The CDR3 coding sequence is TGTGCCAGTAGTTTCTCTTTAGGGGGCGAAACAGATACGCAGTATTTT.

V and J are TRBV3-1 (or the pseudogene TRBV3-2) and TRBJ1-4; D remains ambiguous. CDR1 and CDR2 from the germline V gene are LGHDT and YNNKEL (reference sequence). The CDR3 covers 15 residues. V was pared by 4 bases and J by 5 bases, with 14 bases between. CDR3 in DNA: TGTGCCAGCAGCCCCGGGGTCGCGGGCAATGAAAAACTGTTTTTT. It encodes CASSPGVAGNEKLFF.

The rearrangement joins TRBV27 to TRBJ2-5; tentatively, D is TRBD1 (5 bases). This CDR3 is built from 13 residues. The germline V and J ends were trimmed by 5 bases and 10 bases, with 17 bases remaining between them. CDR1 and CDR2 (germline): MNHEY, SMNVEV (reference sequence). The CDR3 DNA reads as TGTGCCAGCAGTGCCCTGGGTCAGGGTAACCAGTACTTC. It specifies CASSALGQGNQYF.

This chain uses TRBV9 with TRBJ2-3; tentatively, D is TRBD2 (6 bases). The CDR3 has 16 amino acids. Trimming removed 3 bases from V and 2 bases from J, with 16 bases in between. The germline V gene has CDR1 SGDLS and CDR2 YYNGEE. This CDR3 reads CASSAGARGNTDTQYF. As DNA, the CDR3 is TGTGCCAGCAGCGCCGGGGCACGGGGGAACACAGATACGCAGTATTTT.

The chain links TRBV7-3 to TRBJ2-2; D tentatively reads TRBD1 or TRBD2 (5 bases each). In germline, CDR1 is SGHTA, CDR2 FQGTGA. Deletions cut 4 bases from V and 4 bases from J, with 10 bases between. CDR3 length equals 14 residues. CDR3: CASSSRGSTGELFF. Written as DNA, the CDR3 is TGTGCCAGCAGCTCCCGGGGCAGCACCGGGGAGCTGTTTTTT.

The gene calls are TRBV11-2 and TRBJ2-6; the D is unclear. This CDR3 spans 13 amino acids. The V and J ends lost 5 bases and 1 base respectively, with 3 bases between them. CDR1 and CDR2 (germline): SGHAT, FQNNGV. The CDR3 DNA follows: TGTGCCAGCAGCCCATCTGGGGCCAACGTCCTGACTTTC. Encoded protein: CASSPSGANVLTF. Complete variable domain (other parts from reference TRBV11-2 and TRBJ2-6): EAGVAQSPRYKIIEKRQSVAFWCNPISGHATLYWYQQILGQGPKLLIQFQNNGVVDDSQLPKDRFSAERLKGVDSTLKIQPAKLEDSAVYLCASSPSGANVLTFGAGSRLTVL.

This clone was recorded once. This CDR3 reads CATRAGILFGYTF. The CDR3 DNA reads as TGTGCCACCCGGGCAGGGATCCTCTTTGGCTACACCTTC. This chain connects TRBV24-1 to TRBJ1-2; the D gene is possibly TRBD1 (5 bases). Trimming pared 9 bases from V and 7 bases from J, leaving 17 bases between. Germline loops: CDR1 KGHDR, CDR2 SFDVKD. This CDR3 has 13 amino acids.

The chain employs TRBV6-2 or TRBV6-3 and TRBJ2-2, with 7 bases identical to TRBD1. Losses at the gene ends were 4 bases for V and 4 bases for J; bases not matched to a gene: 12. The length of the CDR3 is 17 residues. Per the germline V gene, CDR1 is MNHEY and CDR2 is SVGEGT. The CDR3 sequence: CASSFARDRQFTGELFF. In nucleotides, the CDR3 is TGTGCCAGCAGTTTTGCCCGGGACAGACAATTCACCGGGGAGCTGTTTTTT.

CDR3 DNA: TGTGCCAGCAGCTTGGTGGGCAGCGGGAGATACAATGAGCAGTTCTTC. Its protein is CASSLVGSGRYNEQFF. The rearrangement joins TRBV5-4 to TRBJ2-1; 8 positions agree with TRBD2. V shed 0 bases and J 4 bases; nucleotides not matched to a gene: 6. The CDR3 loop spans 16 amino acids. The germline V gene encodes CDR1 SGHNT and CDR2 YYREEE (reference sequence).

V gene TRBV28 combines with J gene TRBJ2-7; the D gene is possibly TRBD2 (5 bases). Trimming cost V 2 bases and J 1 base, with 9 bases left between them. Germline V gene data show CDR1 as MDHEN and CDR2 as SYDVKM. This CDR3 spans 14 amino acids. CDR3 DNA: TGTGCCAGCAGTTTAAGCCAGCGGTCCTACGAGCAGTACTTC. It translates to CASSLSQRSYEQYF. Using reference TRBV28 and TRBJ2-7 for the parts outside the CDR3, the full variable domain is DVKVTQSSRYLVKRTGEKVFLECVQDMDHENMFWYRQDPGLGLRLIYFSYDVKMKEKGDIPEGYSVSREKKERFSLILESASTNQTSMYLCASSLSQRSYEQYFGPGTRLTVT.

This clone is a singleton in its sample. The rearrangement uses TRBV6-2 or TRBV6-3 and TRBJ1-6, with 7 bases that match TRBD1. Trimming cost V 5 bases and J 7 bases; bases outside gene matches: 8. Germline V gene lookup returns CDR1 MNHEY and CDR2 SVGEGT. The CDR3 extends over 15 amino acids. CDR3 sequence: CASSPGGLRNSPLHF. CDR3 sequence (DNA): TGTGCCAGCAGTCCAGGGGGTTTGCGCAATTCACCCCTCCACTTT.

This clone was picked up one time. The chain combines TRBV5-5 with TRBJ1-5; D gene unclear. CDR1 and CDR2 (germline): SGHKS, YYEKEE (reference sequence). Trimming took off 3 bases at V and 9 bases at J, with 25 bases between the two ends. This CDR3 is 17 amino acids long. This CDR3 reads CASSSTLRLDRSTPQHF. The DNA of the CDR3 is TGTGCCAGCAGCTCGACCCTACGACTAGATAGATCGACGCCCCAGCATTTT.

The chain links TRBV21-1 to TRBJ2-6. TRBV21-1 is an annotated pseudogene. This CDR3 has 14 amino acids. The CDR3 loop reads CASTLGAGANVLTF. The CDR3 DNA is TGTGCCAGCACCCTCGGGGCCGGGGCCAACGTCCTGACTTTC.

This clone was counted once. This chain connects TRBV4-3 to TRBJ1-5; TRBD1 matches at 9 bases. Germline loops: CDR1 LGHNA, CDR2 YSLEER. This CDR3 comprises 18 residues. The V segment lost 1 base and the J segment 0 bases; nucleotides outside the gene matches: 7. The CDR3 region has the DNA TGCGCCAGCAGCCAAGCGACAGGGGGACCTTCTAGCAATCAGCCCCAGCATTTT. This sequence encodes CASSQATGGPSSNQPQHF.

V usage is TRBV24-1 and J usage is TRBJ2-2; no clear D. The CDR3 sequence is 15 residues long. CDR1 and CDR2 from the germline V gene are KGHDR and SFDVKD. Trimming shortened V by 3 bases and J by 7 bases, and 14 bases separated the two germline ends. CDR3 DNA: TGTGCCACCAGTGATGAAAGGGTTGGTATCGGGGAGCTGTTTTTT. It encodes CATSDERVGIGELFF.